This passage covers 31 T cell receptor beta chains from one sample sequenced in a study of blood T cell repertoires in COVID-19. Here immunoSEQ multiplex PCR was the method, and the copy in TCRdb shows in-frame clones only, minus some. The table lists over 200,000 clones, approximately 86% of them singletons, with roughly 1.5% in the top ten. The sequencing sample was made of peripheral blood. Receptor source: a man aged 18 to 35 with active or convalescent COVID-19.

There are a few counts of this clone. The chain joins TRBV7-2 to TRBJ1-1; maybe TRBD1 (5 bases). The germline V and J ends were trimmed by 8 bases and 1 base, with 17 bases remaining between them. CDR1 SGHTA and CDR2 FQGNSA come from the germline V gene. The CDR3 is made up of 15 amino acids. The CDR3 DNA sequence: TGTGCCAGCGACCTCGGGACTTCGGGGAACACTGAAGCTTTCTTT. Translated: CASDLGTSGNTEAFF.

The chain couples TRBV11-2 to TRBJ2-7, with D possibly TRBD2 on 6 matching bases. CDR1 and CDR2 (germline): SGHAT, FQNNGV. Between the trimmed V and J ends, which lost 5 bases and 2 bases, there was a span of 16 bases. The CDR3 consists of 15 residues. As DNA, the CDR3 is TGTGCCAGCAGCCTACAAAGCCCGGGGGCCTACGAGCAGTACTTC. Encoded protein: CASSLQSPGAYEQYF.

V is TRBV19 and J is TRBJ2-5; tentative D call: TRBD1 (5 bases). The V gene's germline CDR1 is LNHDA and CDR2 SQIVND (reference sequence). Trimming cost V 2 bases and J 1 base, with 8 bases left between them. This CDR3 comprises 14 residues. The CDR3 spells CASSISQGQETQYF. CDR3 coding DNA: TGTGCCAGTAGTATATCCCAGGGCCAAGAGACCCAGTACTTC.

The chain combines TRBV28 with TRBJ1-4, with 7 bases lining up with TRBD1. The CDR3 contains 16 residues. Germline CDR1 is MDHEN and CDR2 is SYDVKM. V dropped 5 bases and J dropped 0; count of bases not matched to a gene: 6. In DNA, the CDR3 is TGTGCCAGCAGTACCGACAGGGACCCAACTAATGAAAAACTGTTTTTT. Translation: CASSTDRDPTNEKLFF.

This chain uses TRBV9 with TRBJ2-3; 11 bases fit TRBD2. This CDR3 region has 17 residues. V lost 0 bases and J lost 5; bases outside the gene matches: 8. CDR1 is SGDLS and CDR2 is YYNGEE in the germline V gene. The CDR3 DNA is TGTGCCAGCAGCGTAGACATTAGCGGGAGGGCCATAGATACGCAGTATTTT. This sequence encodes CASSVDISGRAIDTQYF. Looking up the rest from reference TRBV9 and TRBJ2-3 gives the full variable domain: DSGVTQTPKHLITATGQRVTLRCSPRSGDLSVYWYQQSLDQGLQFLIQYYNGEERAKGNILERFSAQQFPDLHSELNLSSLELGDSALYFCASSVDISGRAIDTQYFGPGTRLTVL.

The chain has TRBV29-1 and TRBJ1-2; no definite D call. CDR3 size: 12 residues. Germline V lookup: CDR1 SQVTM, CDR2 ANQGSEA. V was clipped by 6 bases and J by 8 bases, with 16 bases between them. The CDR3 region has the DNA TGCAGCGTACGAGACTCCAGTGAAGGCTACACCTTC. Protein sequence: CSVRDSSEGYTF.

This chain uses TRBV19 with TRBJ1-5; D possibly corresponds to TRBD1 (5 bases). The CDR3 runs 16 residues. The germline V and J ends were trimmed by 4 bases and 2 bases, with 15 bases remaining between them. The germline V gene has CDR1 LNHDA and CDR2 SQIVND (reference sequence). The CDR3 DNA reads TGTGCCAGTAGTACATCACGACAGTCACGCAATCAGCCCCAGCATTTT. Translating gives CASSTSRQSRNQPQHF.

V and J are TRBV19 and TRBJ1-6; 10 bases agree with TRBD1. The V segment lost 6 bases and the J segment 9 bases; nucleotides outside the gene matches: 8. This CDR3 is built from 15 residues. Per germline, CDR1 LNHDA and CDR2 SQIVND (reference sequence). The CDR3 nucleotides are TGTGCCAGTAGCTCCGGGACAGGGGATGGTTCACCCCTCCACTTT. This codes for CASSSGTGDGSPLHF.

With respect to this clone: An end of the junction does not agree with germline; a read error may underlie this. This rearrangement joins TRBV2 to TRBJ2-7, with D uncertain. The length of the CDR3 is 12 residues. Germline V gene sequence: CDR1 SNHLY, CDR2 FYNNEI. CDR3: CASRPDMGPRVF. Here the CDR3 DNA reads TGTGCCAGCAGACCCGACATGGGCCCTCGTGTCTTC.

The chain links TRBV7-6 to TRBJ2-5; 8 nucleotides line up with TRBD1. Germline CDR1 is SGHVS and CDR2 is FNYEAQ. The CDR3 sequence is 15 residues long. With V trimmed by 1 base and J by 3 bases, 4 bases remained unmatched. Here the CDR3 reads CASSLGTGWEETQYF. DNA of the CDR3: TGTGCCAGCAGCTTAGGGACAGGGTGGGAAGAGACCCAGTACTTC.

Here the CDR3 DNA reads TGTGCCAGTAGCCCGACGACTAGCGGGCTGAATGAGCAGTTCTTC. Its protein is CASSPTTSGLNEQFF. This chain links TRBV19 with TRBJ2-1; TRBD2 matches 10 bases. The length of the CDR3 is 15 residues. V lost 6 bases to trimming and J lost 7 bases; unmatched junction nucleotides: 9. Germline values: CDR1 LNHDA, CDR2 SQIVND (reference sequence).

The CDR3 loop is CASSLLDRNNEQFF. For the CDR3, the DNA is TGTGCCAGCAGTTTACTGGACAGAAACAATGAGCAGTTCTTC. V usage is TRBV27 and J usage is TRBJ2-1, with a weak D call TRBD1 (6 bases). V was pared by 2 bases and J by 5 bases, with 10 bases between. This CDR3 region has 14 residues. Germline V gene data show CDR1 as MNHEY and CDR2 as SMNVEV (reference sequence).

The chain uses TRBV13 and TRBJ2-7; 9 bases fit TRBD2. Germline V gene data show CDR1 as PRHDT and CDR2 as FYEKMQ (reference sequence). The CDR3 covers 16 residues. V lost 1 base to trimming and J lost 7 bases; unmatched junction nucleotides: 11. This chain's CDR3 is CASSLALRGRASEQYF. The DNA for the CDR3 is TGTGCCAGCAGCTTAGCCCTACGCGGGAGGGCGTCGGAGCAGTACTTC.

This sequence joins TRBV6-5 and TRBJ2-6, with 9 bases that match TRBD1. This CDR3 contains 15 residues. V was clipped by 10 bases and J by 4 bases; unmatched bases: 8. Germline V lookup: CDR1 MNHEY, CDR2 SVGAGI. CDR3 DNA: TGTGCCACCGCTAGGACAGGGGCCGGGGCCAACGTCCTGACTTTC. Translation: CATARTGAGANVLTF.

V is TRBV24-1 and J is TRBJ1-2, with D unclear. The ends were cut back, 4 bases at V and 4 bases at J, with 15 bases in the middle. This CDR3 has 15 residues. CDR1 KGHDR and CDR2 SFDVKD come from the germline V gene. CDR3 protein: CATSEGRRRVYGYTF. The CDR3 DNA reads as TGTGCCACCAGTGAAGGTCGGCGGAGGGTCTATGGCTACACCTTC.

CDR3 amino acids: CASSYLAELFF. The CDR3 DNA follows: TGTGCCAGCAGTTACCTAGCCGAGCTGTTTTTT. This sequence joins TRBV6-2 or TRBV6-3 and TRBJ2-2; possibly TRBD2 for D (5 bases). CDR3 length: 11 amino acids. Trimming removed 2 bases at V and 11 bases at J, with 6 bases between. Germline CDR1 reads MNHEY; CDR2 reads SVGEGT.

This chain uses TRBV27 with TRBJ2-3; a possible D gene is TRBD2 (6 bases). This CDR3 is built from 15 residues. Deletions cut 8 bases from V and 3 bases from J, with 18 bases between. Looked up from germline, CDR1 is MNHEY and CDR2 is SMNVEV (reference sequence). The CDR3 coding sequence is TGTGCCAGCCTTGAGCCCCAGGGAGGAACAGATACGCAGTATTTT. It translates to CASLEPQGGTDTQYF.

The chain employs TRBV29-1 and TRBJ1-4; no clear D gene. The V end lost 5 bases, the J end lost 8 bases, and 15 bases lay between the germline ends. Germline V lookup: CDR1 SQVTM, CDR2 ANQGSEA. The CDR3 is 13 residues long. CDR3: CSVRLGGGEKLFF. The CDR3 DNA is TGCAGCGTTCGCCTGGGAGGCGGAGAAAAACTGTTTTTT.

The chain carries TRBV18 and TRBJ1-2; 10 nucleotides match TRBD1. CDR1 is KGHSH, CDR2 LQKENI, per germline. The CDR3 loop spans 15 amino acids. After removal of 3 bases from V and 4 bases from J, the junction contained 5 bases not matched to a gene. Written as DNA, the CDR3 is TGTGCCAGCTCACCGGGGACAGGGGTCCCCTATGGCTACACCTTC. Protein sequence: CASSPGTGVPYGYTF.

The rearrangement joins TRBV28 to TRBJ2-7, with 7 bases lining up with TRBD1. The germline gives CDR1 MDHEN, CDR2 SYDVKM. The CDR3 runs to 15 residues. V lost 1 base and J lost 6; bases outside the gene matches: 9. The CDR3 here is CASSLSRTGRSEQYF. For the CDR3, the DNA is TGTGCCAGCAGTTTATCCCGGACAGGAAGGTCCGAGCAGTACTTC.

V and J are TRBV2 and TRBJ2-2; the D gene is possibly TRBD2 (7 bases). This CDR3 is built from 13 residues. Germline CDR1 is SNHLY and CDR2 is FYNNEI. Trimming cost V 7 bases and J 4 bases, with 10 bases left between them. CDR3 amino acids: CASKGEGTGELFF. In nucleotides, the CDR3 is TGTGCCAGCAAGGGGGAGGGCACCGGGGAGCTGTTTTTT. Drawing the rest from reference TRBV2 and TRBJ2-2, the complete variable domain is EPEVTQTPSHQVTQMGQEVILRCVPISNHLYFYWYRQILGQKVEFLVSFYNNEISEKSEIFDDQFSVERPDGSNFTLKIRSTKLEDSAMYFCASKGEGTGELFFGEGSRLTVL.

The chain employs TRBV9 and TRBJ1-1; D remains ambiguous. The CDR3 has 13 amino acids. Trimming removed 0 bases from V and 5 bases from J, with 8 bases in between. Germline V lookup: CDR1 SGDLS, CDR2 YYNGEE. The CDR3 sequence is CASSVERGTEAFF. Written as DNA, the CDR3 is TGTGCCAGCAGCGTAGAACGGGGAACTGAAGCTTTCTTT. Complete variable domain (other parts from reference TRBV9 and TRBJ1-1): DSGVTQTPKHLITATGQRVTLRCSPRSGDLSVYWYQQSLDQGLQFLIQYYNGEERAKGNILERFSAQQFPDLHSELNLSSLELGDSALYFCASSVERGTEAFFGQGTRLTVV.

This clone was counted once. The rearrangement links TRBV15 to TRBJ2-7; TRBD2 is a possible D gene (6 bases). Trimming removed 3 bases at V and 4 bases at J, with 7 bases between. Germline V gene lookup returns CDR1 LNHNV and CDR2 YYDKDF (reference sequence). The CDR3 has 12 amino acids. The CDR3 reads CATSSGGYEQYF. CDR3 in DNA: TGTGCCACCAGCAGCGGGGGATACGAGCAGTACTTC. Combining the CDR3 with reference TRBV15 and TRBJ2-7 gives the whole variable domain DAMVIQNPRYQVTQFGKPVTLSCSQTLNHNVMYWYQQKSSQAPKLLFHYYDKDFNNEADTPDNFQSRRPNTSFCFLDIRSPGLGDTAMYLCATSSGGYEQYFGPGTRLTVT.

The chain links TRBV13 to TRBJ1-2, with a possible D match to TRBD1 (5 bases). This CDR3 has 12 amino acids. The V gene lost 8 bases and the J gene lost 10 bases, with 17 bases spanning the gap. Germline loops: CDR1 PRHDT, CDR2 FYEKMQ (reference sequence). The CDR3 sequence is CASVRGSKAYTF. CDR3 nucleotides: TGTGCCAGCGTACGGGGGTCAAAGGCCTACACCTTC.

The chain has TRBV5-5 and TRBJ1-2; TRBD1 matches at 10 bases. Trimming cost V 4 bases and J 2 bases; bases outside gene matches: 2. CDR3 size: 14 residues. Germline CDR1 and CDR2: SGHKS and YYEKEE (reference sequence). The CDR3 protein is CASSQGQGNYGYTF. In nucleotides, the CDR3 is TGTGCCAGCAGCCAGGGACAGGGGAACTATGGCTACACCTTC.

CDR3 coding DNA: TGCGCCAGCAGCGGACCGACTAGCGGGAGCACAGATACGCAGTATTTT. It yields the protein CASSGPTSGSTDTQYF. This chain links TRBV5-1 with TRBJ2-3; 10 bases are a match to TRBD2. The CDR3 loop spans 16 amino acids. The V and J ends lost 4 bases and 0 bases, in that order; junction bases with no gene match: 5. The germline V gene encodes CDR1 SGHRS and CDR2 YFSETQ.

This chain links TRBV28 with TRBJ1-5; D is unresolved. The ends were cut back, 5 bases at V and 7 bases at J, with 18 bases in the middle. Germline V gives CDR1 MDHEN, CDR2 SYDVKM. CDR3 length: 15 residues. For the CDR3, the DNA is TGTGCCAGCAGTCCAGGCCGTATGCTAAGCCAGCCCCAGCATTTT. As protein: CASSPGRMLSQPQHF.

The chain combines TRBV5-6 with TRBJ1-2, with D perhaps TRBD1 (5 bases). This CDR3 is built from 13 residues. Per germline, CDR1 SGHDT and CDR2 YYEEEE. Trimming pared 4 bases from V and 5 bases from J, leaving 12 bases between. The CDR3 DNA follows: TGTGCCAGCAGCCTAGACAGCATTTATGGCTACACCTTC. It codes for CASSLDSIYGYTF.

V usage is TRBV30 and J usage is TRBJ1-2; 7 nucleotides agree with TRBD1. This CDR3 has 14 residues. The junction had 9 bases not matched to a gene; V was cut back by 2 bases and J by 6 bases. CDR1 GTSNPN and CDR2 SVGIG come from the germline V gene (reference sequence). CDR3 loop: CAWSRSGGQHGYTF. CDR3 nucleotide sequence: TGTGCCTGGAGTCGGTCAGGGGGGCAGCATGGCTACACCTTC.

The V call is TRBV19, the J call TRBJ2-5; perhaps TRBD1 as D (5 bases). Between the trimmed V and J ends, which lost 8 bases and 3 bases, there was a span of 19 bases. This CDR3 comprises 15 residues. CDR1 is LNHDA and CDR2 is SQIVND in the germline V gene (reference sequence). In DNA form, the CDR3 reads TGTGCCAGTTCTAGGGGCGGAACTCGCAAAGAGACCCAGTACTTC. Protein product: CASSRGGTRKETQYF.

V and J are TRBV30 and TRBJ1-4; D unresolved. Germline-derived CDR1 and CDR2 are GTSNPN and SVGIG (reference sequence). V was clipped by 8 bases and J by 4 bases, with 14 bases between them. The CDR3 has 13 amino acids. The CDR3 region has the DNA TGTGCCCAACGCGAGGCTGATAATGAAAAACTGTTTTTT. It is translated as CAQREADNEKLFF. The complete variable domain, with remaining parts taken from reference TRBV30 and TRBJ1-4, reads SQTIHQWPATLVQPVGSPLSLECTVEGTSNPNLYWYRQAAGRGLQLLFYSVGIGQISSEVPQNLSASRPQDRQFILSSKKLLLSDSGFYLCAQREADNEKLFFGSGTQLSVL.